One and the same sample provided the 14 T cell receptor beta chains below, sequenced in a study of beta chain features in type 1 diabetes. Since all of the isolated RNA was reverse transcribed, expressed TCRB transcripts were what got sequenced. Data came from immunoSEQ multiplex PCR; TCRdb stores just in-frame clones and leaves some out. The sample shows some 410,000 clones, over 9.5% of them seen only once. Source material: naive CD4+ T cells from blood. These receptors all stem from a woman under 30 in good health.

The chain couples TRBV9 to TRBJ2-2; 8 bases are shared with TRBD2. Germline V gives CDR1 SGDLS, CDR2 YYNGEE. This CDR3 is 15 amino acids long. Trimming removed 2 bases from V and 4 bases from J; junction bases left unmatched: 4. DNA of the CDR3: TGTGCCAGCAGCGTGTCTAGCGGGTCCACCGGGGAGCTGTTTTTT. Translated, it gives CASSVSSGSTGELFF.

V and J are TRBV6-5 and TRBJ2-1; D remains unclear. The germline gives CDR1 MNHEY, CDR2 SVGAGI. The CDR3 is 11 amino acids. V lost 9 bases to trimming and J lost 3 bases, with 6 bases between them. The chain's CDR3 is CASASYNEQFF. CDR3 nucleotide sequence: TGTGCCAGTGCTAGCTACAATGAGCAGTTCTTC.

This clone appeared a few times. This chain connects TRBV7-2 to TRBJ2-3; 9 positions agree with TRBD1. Germline trimming cut 5 bases from V and 3 bases from J; bases unmatched to any gene: 6. From germline, CDR1 is SGHTA and CDR2 FQGNSA. The CDR3 totals 15 residues. In nucleotides, the CDR3 is TGTGCCAGCAGCCGGAACAGGGGGCAGACAGATACGCAGTATTTT. Protein product: CASSRNRGQTDTQYF.

This chain uses TRBV28 with TRBJ2-7; D gene ambiguous. The V end was cut by 6 bases, the J end by 4 bases, with 10 bases between. In germline, CDR1 is MDHEN, CDR2 SYDVKM. The CDR3 sequence is 12 residues long. The CDR3 coding sequence is TGTGCCAGCAGATCCGGTCCTTACGAGCAGTACGTC. Translating it yields CASRSGPYEQYV.

This clone has just a few counts. V is TRBV10-3 and J is TRBJ2-7, with 9 bases lining up with TRBD2. Losses at the gene ends were 3 bases for V and 3 bases for J; bases not matched to a gene: 3. There are 14 residues in the CDR3. Germline CDR1 and CDR2: ENHRY and SYGVKD. CDR3 sequence reads: CAISDGREGYEQYF. The CDR3 bases are TGTGCCATCAGTGATGGGCGGGAGGGCTACGAGCAGTACTTC.

This clone was counted between two and nine times. The J gene is TRBJ2-6, the V gene TRBV19; 10 bases fit TRBD1. Trimming cost V 8 bases and J 0 bases; bases outside gene matches: 4. The CDR3 has 16 amino acids. The germline CDR1 and CDR2 sequences are LNHDA and SQIVND (reference sequence). The chain's CDR3 is CASRQGANSGANVLTF. CDR3 in DNA: TGTGCCAGTCGACAGGGGGCCAACTCTGGGGCCAACGTCCTGACTTTC.

This clone was counted between two and nine times. V usage is TRBV4-1 and J usage is TRBJ1-6; possibly TRBD1 for D (6 bases). Trimming left V 1 base short and J 8 bases short, with 12 bases between. CDR1 and CDR2 (germline): MGHRA, YSYEKL. The CDR3 consists of 15 residues. CDR3 in amino acids: CASSQAQGLDSPLHF. DNA for the CDR3: TGCGCCAGCAGCCAAGCTCAGGGGCTTGATTCACCCCTCCACTTT.

The genes are TRBV2 and TRBJ2-1; 7 bases map to TRBD2. The CDR3 has 15 amino acids. CDR1 is SNHLY and CDR2 is FYNNEI in the germline V gene. J was trimmed by 6 bases and V by 7 bases; bases with no gene match: 12. In nucleotides, the CDR3 is TGTGCCAGCACCCGACGGGCGGGAGTTGGCAATGAGCAGTTCTTC. Its translation is CASTRRAGVGNEQFF. Variable domain in full (rest from reference TRBV2 and TRBJ2-1): EPEVTQTPSHQVTQMGQEVILRCVPISNHLYFYWYRQILGQKVEFLVSFYNNEISEKSEIFDDQFSVERPDGSNFTLKIRSTKLEDSAMYFCASTRRAGVGNEQFFGPGTRLTVL.

This clone has only a few counts. The genes are TRBV16 and TRBJ2-7; no clear D. This CDR3 has 14 residues. In germline, CDR1 is KGHSY, CDR2 FQNENV. Deletions cut 3 bases from V and 6 bases from J, with 15 bases between. In DNA, the CDR3 is TGTGCCAGCAGCCACCGGATTCGGGTGTCCGAGCAGTACGTC. Its protein is CASSHRIRVSEQYV.

This clone was counted only a few times. V and J are TRBV15 and TRBJ1-1, with D unresolved. Trimming removed 1 base at V and 4 bases at J, with 7 bases between. CDR1 and CDR2 from the germline V gene are LNHNV and YYDKDF (reference sequence). This CDR3 has 13 amino acids. The CDR3 region is CATSRGLSTEAFF. DNA of the CDR3: TGTGCCACCAGCAGAGGATTGAGCACTGAAGCTTTCTTT.

In this sample, this clone turned up a few times. The V call is TRBV5-1, the J call TRBJ2-2; TRBD1 matches 7 bases. The CDR3 has 15 residues. V gave up 1 base and J gave up 2 bases; unmatched junction bases: 2. Germline CDR1 SGHRS, CDR2 YFSETQ. Written as DNA, the CDR3 is TGCGCCAGCAGCTTGCGGGACAGCAACACCGGGGAGCTGTTTTTT. Amino acid sequence: CASSLRDSNTGELFF.

The rearrangement uses TRBV2 and TRBJ2-3; possible D gene TRBD1, 5 bases. CDR1 and CDR2 (germline): SNHLY, FYNNEI. The V end lost 7 bases, the J end lost 4 bases, and 12 bases lay between the germline ends. This CDR3 region has 13 residues. The CDR3 spells CASKQGWADTQYF. In nucleotides, the CDR3 is TGTGCCAGCAAGCAGGGATGGGCAGATACGCAGTATTTT.

The chain combines TRBV2 with TRBJ1-6, with unresolved D. Trimming shortened V by 7 bases and J by 8 bases, and 9 bases separated the two germline ends. Germline V gives CDR1 SNHLY, CDR2 FYNNEI. CDR3 length: 12 residues. The CDR3: CASTDQYSPLHF. The CDR3 nucleotides are TGTGCCAGCACCGATCAGTATTCACCCCTCCACTTT.

This clone was detected a few times. V is TRBV5-1 and J is TRBJ2-6, with D tentatively TRBD2 (6 bases). This CDR3 has 14 amino acids. V was cut by 7 bases and J by 5 bases, with 13 bases left in between. CDR1 SGHRS and CDR2 YFSETQ come from the germline V gene. The CDR3 bases are TGCGCCAGCTACCCGCGGGGTAGGGCCAACGTCCTGACTTTC. This codes for CASYPRGRANVLTF. Together with reference TRBV5-1 and TRBJ2-6, the CDR3 gives the full variable domain: KAGVTQTPRYLIKTRGQQVTLSCSPISGHRSVSWYQQTPGQGLQFLFEYFSETQRNKGNFPGRFSGRQFSNSRSEMNVSTLELGDSALYLCASYPRGRANVLTFGAGSRLTVL.